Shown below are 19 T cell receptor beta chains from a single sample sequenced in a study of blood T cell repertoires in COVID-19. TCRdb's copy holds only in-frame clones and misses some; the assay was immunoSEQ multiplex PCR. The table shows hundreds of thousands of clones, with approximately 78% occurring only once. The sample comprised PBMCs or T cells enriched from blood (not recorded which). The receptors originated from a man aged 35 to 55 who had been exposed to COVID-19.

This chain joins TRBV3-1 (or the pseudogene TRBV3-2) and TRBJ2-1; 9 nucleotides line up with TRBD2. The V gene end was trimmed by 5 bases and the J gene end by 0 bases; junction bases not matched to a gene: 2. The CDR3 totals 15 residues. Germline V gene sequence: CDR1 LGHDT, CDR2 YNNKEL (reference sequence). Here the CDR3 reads CASSYSGSSYNEQFF. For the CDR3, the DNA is TGTGCCAGCAGCTATAGCGGGAGCTCCTACAATGAGCAGTTCTTC.

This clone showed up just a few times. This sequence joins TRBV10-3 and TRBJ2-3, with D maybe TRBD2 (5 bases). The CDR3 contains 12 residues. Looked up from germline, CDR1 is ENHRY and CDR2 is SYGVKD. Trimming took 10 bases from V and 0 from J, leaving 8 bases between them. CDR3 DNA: TGTGCCACCTGGGAGAGCACAGATACGCAGTATTTT. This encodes CATWESTDTQYF.

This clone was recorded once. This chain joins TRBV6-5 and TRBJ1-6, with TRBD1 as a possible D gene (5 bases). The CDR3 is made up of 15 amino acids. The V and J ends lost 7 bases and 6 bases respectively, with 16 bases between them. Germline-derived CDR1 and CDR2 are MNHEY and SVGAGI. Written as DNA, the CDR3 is TGTGCCAGCACCGGCCTACAGGCTATTAATTCACCCCTCCACTTT. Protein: CASTGLQAINSPLHF.

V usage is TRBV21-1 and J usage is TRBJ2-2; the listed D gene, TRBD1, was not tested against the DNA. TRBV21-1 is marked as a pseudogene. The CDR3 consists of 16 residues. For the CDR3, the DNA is TGTGCCAGCAGCAAAGTAAACAGATCGTACACCGGGGAGCTGTTTTTT. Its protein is CASSKVNRSYTGELFF.

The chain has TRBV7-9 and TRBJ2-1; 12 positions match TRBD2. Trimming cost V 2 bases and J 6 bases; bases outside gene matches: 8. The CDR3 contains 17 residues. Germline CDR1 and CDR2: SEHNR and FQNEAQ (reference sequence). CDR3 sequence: CASSLTPGLAGFNEQFF. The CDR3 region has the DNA TGTGCCAGCAGCTTAACTCCGGGACTAGCGGGTTTCAATGAGCAGTTCTTC.

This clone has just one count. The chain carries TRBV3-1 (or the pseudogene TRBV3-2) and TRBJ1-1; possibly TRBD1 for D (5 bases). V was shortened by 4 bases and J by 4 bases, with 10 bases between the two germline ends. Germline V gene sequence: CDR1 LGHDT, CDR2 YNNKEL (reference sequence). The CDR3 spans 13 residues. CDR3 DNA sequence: TGTGCCAGCAGCCCGGGGCGGGGCACTGAAGCTTTCTTT. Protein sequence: CASSPGRGTEAFF.

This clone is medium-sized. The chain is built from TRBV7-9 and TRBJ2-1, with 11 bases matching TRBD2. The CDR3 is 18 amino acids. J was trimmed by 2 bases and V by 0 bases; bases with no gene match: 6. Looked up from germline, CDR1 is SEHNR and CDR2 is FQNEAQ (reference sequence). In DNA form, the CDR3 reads TGTGCCAGCAGCTTAGCCTCTTTTAGCGGGAGGGCCTACAATGAGCAGTTCTTC. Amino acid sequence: CASSLASFSGRAYNEQFF. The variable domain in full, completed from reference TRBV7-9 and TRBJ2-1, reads DTGVSQNPRHKITKRGQNVTFRCDPISEHNRLYWYRQTLGQGPEFLTYFQNEAQLEKSRLLSDRFSAERPKGSFSTLEIQRTEQGDSAMYLCASSLASFSGRAYNEQFFGPGTRLTVL.

CDR3 in DNA: TGTGCCAGCAGTCGACTTCTAGCGGGAGGGCCTGACCAGTTCTTC. Protein sequence: CASSRLLAGGPDQFF. V and J are TRBV7-8 and TRBJ2-1, with 12 bases that match TRBD2. The CDR3 extends over 15 amino acids. J gave up 13 bases and V 6 bases, and 13 bases lay outside the gene matches. From germline, CDR1 is SGHVS and CDR2 FQNEAQ.

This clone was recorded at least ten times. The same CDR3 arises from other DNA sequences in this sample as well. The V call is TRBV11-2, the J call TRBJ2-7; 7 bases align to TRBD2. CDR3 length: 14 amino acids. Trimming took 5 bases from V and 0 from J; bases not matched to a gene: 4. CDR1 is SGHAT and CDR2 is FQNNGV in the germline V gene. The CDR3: CASSPRTSSYEQYF. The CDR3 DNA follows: TGTGCCAGCAGCCCCCGGACTAGCTCCTACGAGCAGTACTTC.

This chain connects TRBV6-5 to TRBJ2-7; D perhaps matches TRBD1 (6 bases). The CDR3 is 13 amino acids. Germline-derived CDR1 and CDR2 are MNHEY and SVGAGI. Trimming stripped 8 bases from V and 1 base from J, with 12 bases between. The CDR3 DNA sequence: TGTGCCAGCGGGGGACACCAATCCTACGAGCAGTACTTC. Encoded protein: CASGGHQSYEQYF.

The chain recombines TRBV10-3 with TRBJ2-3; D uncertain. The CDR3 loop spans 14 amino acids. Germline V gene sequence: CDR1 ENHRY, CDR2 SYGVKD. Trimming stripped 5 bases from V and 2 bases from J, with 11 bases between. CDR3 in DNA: TGTGCCATCAGTTTGACTGGCGACACAGATACGCAGTATTTT. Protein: CAISLTGDTDTQYF.

The CDR3 spells CASSLLNSPLHF. CDR3 DNA: TGTGCCAGCAGTTTACTGAATTCACCCCTCCACTTT. V and J are TRBV27 and TRBJ1-6; D remains unclear. Per germline, CDR1 MNHEY and CDR2 SMNVEV (reference sequence). This CDR3 is 12 amino acids long. The V and J ends lost 2 bases and 7 bases respectively, with 3 bases between them.

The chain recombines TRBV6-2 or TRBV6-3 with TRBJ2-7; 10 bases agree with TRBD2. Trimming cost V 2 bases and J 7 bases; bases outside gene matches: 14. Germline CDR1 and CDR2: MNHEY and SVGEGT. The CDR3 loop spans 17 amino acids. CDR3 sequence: CASSYPVWSSGSNEQYF. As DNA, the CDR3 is TGTGCCAGCAGTTACCCAGTCTGGTCTAGCGGGAGCAATGAGCAGTACTTC.

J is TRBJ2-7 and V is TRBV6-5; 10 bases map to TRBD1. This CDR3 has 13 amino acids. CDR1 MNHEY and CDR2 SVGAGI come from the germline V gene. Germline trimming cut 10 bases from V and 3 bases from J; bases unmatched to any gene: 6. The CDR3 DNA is TGTGCCATCACCCGGACAGGGGGCTACGAGCAGTACTTC. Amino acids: CAITRTGGYEQYF.

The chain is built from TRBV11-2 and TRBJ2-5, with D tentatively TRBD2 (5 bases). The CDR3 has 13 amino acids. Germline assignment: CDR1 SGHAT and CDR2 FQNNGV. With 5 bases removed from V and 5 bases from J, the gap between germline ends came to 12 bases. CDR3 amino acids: CASSRSSLETQYF. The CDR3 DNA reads TGTGCCAGCAGCAGATCTAGCCTTGAGACCCAGTACTTC.

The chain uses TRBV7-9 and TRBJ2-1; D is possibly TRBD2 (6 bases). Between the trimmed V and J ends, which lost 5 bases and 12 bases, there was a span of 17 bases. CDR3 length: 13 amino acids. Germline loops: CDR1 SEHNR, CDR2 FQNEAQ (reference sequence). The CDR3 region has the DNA TGTGCCAGCAGCGGTGGGGAGGACCCACGGCAGTTCTTC. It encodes CASSGGEDPRQFF.

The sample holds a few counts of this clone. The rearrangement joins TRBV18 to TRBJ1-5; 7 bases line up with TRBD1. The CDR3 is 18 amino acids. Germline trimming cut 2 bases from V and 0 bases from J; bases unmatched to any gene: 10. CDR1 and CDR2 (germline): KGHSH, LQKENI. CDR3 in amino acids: CASSPNGQGVYSNQPQHF. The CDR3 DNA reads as TGTGCCAGCTCACCAAACGGGCAGGGGGTTTATAGCAATCAGCCCCAGCATTTT. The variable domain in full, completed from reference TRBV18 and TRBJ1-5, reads NAGVMQNPRHLVRRRGQEARLRCSPMKGHSHVYWYRQLPEEGLKFMVYLQKENIIDESGMPKERFSAEFPKEGPSILRIQQVVRGDSAAYFCASSPNGQGVYSNQPQHFGDGTRLSIL.

CDR3 coding DNA: TGTGCCAGCAGACTCGGACTAGCGGGAGCAAACCGAGGACACACCGGGGAGCTGTTTTTT. Protein product: CASRLGLAGANRGHTGELFF. The J gene is TRBJ2-2, the V gene TRBV2; TRBD2 matches at 13 bases. The V gene end was trimmed by 6 bases and the J gene end by 3 bases; junction bases not matched to a gene: 16. The germline V gene has CDR1 SNHLY and CDR2 FYNNEI. The CDR3 totals 20 residues.

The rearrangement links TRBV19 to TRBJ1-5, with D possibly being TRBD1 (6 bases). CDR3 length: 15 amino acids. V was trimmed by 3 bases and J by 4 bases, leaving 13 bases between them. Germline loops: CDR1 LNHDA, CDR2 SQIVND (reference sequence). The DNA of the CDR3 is TGTGCCAGTAGTATTGAGGGGGTAGGGAATCAGCCCCAGCATTTT. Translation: CASSIEGVGNQPQHF.